Listed below are T cell receptor beta chains from one sample, sequenced in a study of Graves' ophthalmopathy and Graves' hyperthyroidism. TCRdb called the multiplex PCR reads again in MiXCR, with one record for every CDR3 protein. The repertoire holds roughly 500,000 distinct CDR3 sequences, with 14% as singletons. Sequenced sample: blood. These receptors all stem from a woman in her twenties or thirties with Graves' ophthalmopathy. Each CDR3 is given without its conserved first and last residue. Clone sizes are given selectively: once, few, many, or a class where the clone is expanded.

J gene: TRBJ2-3
V gene: TRBV2
clone size: many
CDR3 protein: ASSGTSGRVDTQY

J gene: TRBJ1-2
V gene: TRBV6-4
clone size: many
CDR3 protein: ASRDSRLPLRSADGYT

J gene: TRBJ1-1
V gene: TRBV6-1
clone size: many
CDR3 protein: ASTGAGSTEAF

J gene: TRBJ1-5
V gene: TRBV4-1
clone size: many
CDR3 protein: ASSQNRGPGQPQH

J gene: TRBJ2-5
V gene: TRBV5-1
clone size: few
CDR3 protein: ASSLSAEETQY

J gene: TRBJ1-6
V gene: TRBV3-1
clone size: NA
CDR3 protein: ASSQGDGSPNSPLH

J gene: TRBJ2-7
V gene: TRBV5-1
clone size: NA
CDR3 protein: ASSSMQTGINEQY

J gene: TRBJ1-5
V gene: TRBV28
clone size: many
CDR3 protein: ASRPMAGNNQPQH

J gene: TRBJ2-5
V gene: TRBV7-2
clone size: many
CDR3 protein: ASSLNRGRVVETQY

J gene: TRBJ2-7
V gene: TRBV12-3/TRBV12-4
clone size: many
CDR3 protein: AGDQPDNFFYEQY

J gene: TRBJ2-5
V gene: TRBV18
clone size: many
CDR3 protein: ASSPYLAAETQY

J gene: TRBJ2-7
V gene: TRBV5-1
clone size: many
CDR3 protein: ASSWDADGGVQY

J gene: TRBJ1-1
V gene: TRBV18
clone size: few
CDR3 protein: ASSPQDMNTEAF

J gene: TRBJ1-4
V gene: TRBV6-2/TRBV6-3
clone size: NA
CDR3 protein: ASSSGEKLF

J gene: TRBJ1-6
V gene: TRBV7-9
clone size: many
CDR3 protein: ASRPGGSNNSPLH

J gene: TRBJ1-1
V gene: TRBV2
clone size: NA
CDR3 protein: ASSRDRGVAEAF

J gene: TRBJ1-6
V gene: TRBV9
clone size: many
CDR3 protein: ASSVVAGAFYNSPLH

J gene: TRBJ2-5
V gene: TRBV14
clone size: many
CDR3 protein: ASSHRGRAQETQY

J gene: TRBJ2-5
V gene: TRBV20-1
clone size: many
CDR3 protein: SASVQGFKTQY

J gene: TRBJ2-5
V gene: TRBV20-1
clone size: many
CDR3 protein: SARDLGLAGEWKETQY

J gene: TRBJ1-6
V gene: TRBV27
clone size: many
CDR3 protein: ASSYHSKAPLH

J gene: TRBJ2-2
V gene: TRBV5-1
clone size: many
CDR3 protein: ASSLMITGELF

J gene: TRBJ2-2
V gene: TRBV12-3/TRBV12-4
clone size: few
CDR3 protein: ASSLKRGGILNTGELF

J gene: TRBJ1-5
V gene: TRBV6-5
clone size: many
CDR3 protein: ASSYSSRGRNQPQH

J gene: TRBJ2-5
V gene: TRBV19
clone size: many
CDR3 protein: ASSVRDKKETQY

J gene: TRBJ2-2
V gene: TRBV11-2
clone size: many
CDR3 protein: ASSPPRGGRAGELF

J gene: TRBJ2-5
V gene: TRBV15
clone size: many
CDR3 protein: ATSTTLGTAVQETQY

J gene: TRBJ1-2
V gene: TRBV12-3/TRBV12-4
clone size: many
CDR3 protein: ASTDDSYGYT

J gene: TRBJ2-5
V gene: TRBV11-2
clone size: many
CDR3 protein: ASSLELQETQY

J gene: TRBJ1-1
V gene: TRBV6-1
clone size: many
CDR3 protein: ASSERSRDLSNTEAF

J gene: TRBJ2-3
V gene: TRBV9
clone size: many
CDR3 protein: ASSVSGLERTDTQY

J gene: TRBJ2-5
V gene: TRBV28
clone size: many
CDR3 protein: ASSLSMARGRVETQY

J gene: TRBJ2-2
V gene: TRBV4-2
clone size: NA
CDR3 protein: ASSTFEASGGPGELF

J gene: TRBJ1-5
V gene: TRBV12-3/TRBV12-4
clone size: many
CDR3 protein: ASSPPARGVSNQPQH

J gene: TRBJ1-1
V gene: TRBV5-1
clone size: few
CDR3 protein: ASTPEQGYTEAF

J gene: TRBJ2-5
V gene: TRBV6-5
clone size: many
CDR3 protein: ASSYWTTQETQY

J gene: TRBJ2-7
V gene: TRBV6-5
clone size: many
CDR3 protein: ASSLRTASGYEQY

J gene: TRBJ1-2
V gene: TRBV12-3/TRBV12-4
clone size: many
CDR3 protein: ASSLGQGPLYGYT

J gene: TRBJ1-6
V gene: TRBV20-1
clone size: NA
CDR3 protein: SALKGQARKGLLNSPLH

J gene: TRBJ2-7
V gene: TRBV12-3/TRBV12-4
clone size: many
CDR3 protein: ASSDAGDWVYEQY

J gene: TRBJ1-1
V gene: TRBV20-1
clone size: many
CDR3 protein: SAGDSRNTEAF

J gene: TRBJ2-5
V gene: TRBV20-1
clone size: many
CDR3 protein: SARSGEGRETQY

J gene: TRBJ2-7
V gene: TRBV4-1
clone size: once
CDR3 protein: ASSQDSGIGYEQY

J gene: TRBJ2-5
V gene: TRBV11-2
clone size: many
CDR3 protein: ASSLGTSGGETQY

J gene: TRBJ1-6
V gene: TRBV6-5
clone size: many
CDR3 protein: ASSSAGTAYSVNSPLH

J gene: TRBJ1-1
V gene: TRBV3-1
clone size: few
CDR3 protein: ASRRGTGDLAF

J gene: TRBJ2-4
V gene: TRBV2
clone size: NA
CDR3 protein: ASSEGLFQY

J gene: TRBJ1-1
V gene: TRBV18
clone size: few
CDR3 protein: ASSPSLLEAF

J gene: TRBJ1-5
V gene: TRBV2
clone size: many
CDR3 protein: ASSGPGTGGNQPQH

J gene: TRBJ2-7
V gene: TRBV19
clone size: many
CDR3 protein: ASSMQGEGEQY

J gene: TRBJ1-6
V gene: TRBV13
clone size: many
CDR3 protein: ASSLVTGVELGSPLH

J gene: TRBJ2-5
V gene: TRBV6-1
clone size: many
CDR3 protein: ASRELQETQY

J gene: TRBJ1-2
V gene: TRBV2
clone size: many
CDR3 protein: ASSREHGGYT

J gene: TRBJ2-2
V gene: TRBV12-3/TRBV12-4
clone size: many
CDR3 protein: ASSQGFTGELF

J gene: TRBJ1-1
V gene: TRBV28
clone size: NA
CDR3 protein: ASSYPGGYTEAF

J gene: TRBJ1-5
V gene: TRBV6-1
clone size: NA
CDR3 protein: ASGQGGTNQPQH

J gene: TRBJ1-5
V gene: TRBV6-1
clone size: many
CDR3 protein: ASSIERQGAQPQH

J gene: TRBJ1-5
V gene: TRBV12-3/TRBV12-4
clone size: many
CDR3 protein: ATWEGKGSNQPQH

J gene: TRBJ1-2
V gene: TRBV24-1
clone size: many
CDR3 protein: ATSDLGDYGYT

J gene: TRBJ2-7
V gene: TRBV2
clone size: many
CDR3 protein: ASSGQYPEEQY